This T cell receptor (beta chain) came from a study of vaccination effects on CD4 cells after COVID-19. This clone was seen just once. Its antigen is unknown. With the ViraFEST assay, the study expanded antigen-specific CD4+ T cells using viral peptide pools, then sequenced them. CD4+ T cell isolation took place after nine to eleven days of culture. The vaccine given was either BNT162b2 or mRNA-1273, in two doses. Repertoires were generated with immunoSEQ multiplex PCR, while TCRdb's copy carries only in-frame clones and drops some. The table has 64,000 or so clones, just under 80% seen once. The TCR sequence derives from a human donor who received a COVID-19 vaccine. Sequencing was performed on CD4+ T cells from PBMCs cultured with HCoV-OC43 spike peptides, taken after COVID-19 vaccination. Regarding subset: HCoV-OC43 spike overlapping peptide pool stimulation.

This CDR3 is CASSPPQAGGFFAGANVLTF. CDR3 in DNA: TGTGCCAGCAGTCCCCCCCAGGCAGGGGGCTTTTTTGCTGGGGCCAACGTCCTGACTTTC. V usage is TRBV27 and J usage is TRBJ2-6; 8 nucleotides align to TRBD1. The CDR3 covers 20 residues. Germline lookup yields CDR1 MNHEY and CDR2 SMNVEV (reference sequence). V lost 5 bases, J lost 2 bases, and 17 bases stayed unmatched.